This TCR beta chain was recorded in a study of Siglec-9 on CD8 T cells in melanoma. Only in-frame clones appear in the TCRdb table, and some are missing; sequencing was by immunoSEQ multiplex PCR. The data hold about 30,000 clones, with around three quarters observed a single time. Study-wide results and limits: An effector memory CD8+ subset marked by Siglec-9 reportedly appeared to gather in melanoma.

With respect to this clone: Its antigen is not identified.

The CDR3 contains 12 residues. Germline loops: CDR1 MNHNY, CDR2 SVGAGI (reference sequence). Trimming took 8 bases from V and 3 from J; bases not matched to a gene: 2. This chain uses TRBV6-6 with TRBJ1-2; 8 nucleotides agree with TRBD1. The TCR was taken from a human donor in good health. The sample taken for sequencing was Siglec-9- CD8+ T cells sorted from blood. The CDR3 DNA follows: TGTGCCAGCGGACAGGGCGACTATGGCTACACCTTC. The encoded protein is CASGQGDYGYTF.